The T cell receptor (beta chain) described here comes from a study of post-analysis software for immune sequencing data. Findings and limits, study-wide: When patients were compared with controls, 4 or 5 TRBV segments were more frequent, TRBV5-6, TRBV5-1 and TRBV20-1 among them.

The TCR beta cDNA libraries carried unique molecular identifiers. Via MiXCR, TCRdb re-called the PCR reads, giving one row per CDR3 protein. In the table there are 400,000 to 500,000 distinct CDR3 sequences, approximately 38% of which are singletons. Germline V lookup: CDR1 SGHTA, CDR2 FQGNSA. The V and J ends lost 5 bases and 2 bases respectively, with 20 bases between them. The length of the CDR3 is 17 residues. This clonotype was recorded a few times. Its specificity is unknown. Sequences were obtained from blood. The chain recombines TRBV7-2 with TRBJ2-3; D tentatively reads TRBD1 or TRBD2 (7 bases each). This sequence originates from a girl aged 2-10 years with multiple sclerosis. The CDR3 spells CASSPKSGTAFTDTQYF. CDR3 nucleotide sequence: TGTGCCAGCAGCCCGAAGAGCGGGACAGCCTTCACAGATACGCAGTATTTT.